These 5 T cell receptor beta chains share one sample of origin, sequenced in a study of T cell clonotyping in hematopoietic cell transplantation. Stated time point: recipient sample about 28 days before transplant, after cytoreduction. Sequenced by immunoSEQ multiplex PCR; TCRdb stores in-frame clones only, minus some. The sample lists tens of thousands of clones; 65% to 90% were seen once. The sequenced sample was peripheral blood mononuclear cells, obtained before stem cell transplant. The source of these receptors is a woman aged 55 to 70 with acute myeloid leukemia. Some clones in this sample may be carry-over from other donors' samples.

The chain is built from TRBV5-8 and TRBJ1-1; no clear D gene. Trimming pared 1 base from V and 1 base from J, leaving 11 bases between. CDR3 length equals 15 residues. The germline gives CDR1 SGHTS, CDR2 YDEGEE. The CDR3 nucleotides are TGTGCCAGCAGCTTGTATTCATTTCGGAACACTGAAGCTTTCTTT. Its protein is CASSLYSFRNTEAFF.

The chain employs TRBV19 and TRBJ1-2; weak D call: TRBD1 (5 bases). The ends were cut back, 10 bases at V and 7 bases at J, with 19 bases in the middle. Germline V gene lookup returns CDR1 LNHDA and CDR2 SQIVND (reference sequence). CDR3 length: 13 residues. The CDR3 sequence is CATTRGVAGGYTF. The CDR3 nucleotides read TGTGCCACTACCCGGGGGGTCGCTGGTGGCTACACCTTC. Supplemented by reference TRBV19 and TRBJ1-2, the full variable domain reads DGGITQSPKYLFRKEGQNVTLSCEQNLNHDAMYWYRQDPGQGLRLIYYSQIVNDFQKGDIAEGYSVSREKKESFPLTVTSAQKNPTAFYLCATTRGVAGGYTFGSGTRLTVV.

This chain joins TRBV28 and TRBJ1-5; D is unresolved. This CDR3 region has 11 residues. Germline-derived CDR1 and CDR2 are MDHEN and SYDVKM. V was cut by 5 bases and J by 5 bases, with 4 bases left in between. The DNA of the CDR3 is TGTGCCAGCAGTCCTGATCAGCCCCAGCATTTT. It specifies CASSPDQPQHF.

CDR3 sequence: CASRRGVFSSYEQYF. The CDR3 coding sequence is TGCGCCAGCAGGAGAGGGGTTTTCAGCTCCTACGAGCAGTACTTC. This chain connects TRBV5-1 to TRBJ2-7; D possibly uses TRBD1 or TRBD2 (5 bases each). CDR3 size: 15 residues. Between the trimmed V and J ends, which lost 5 bases and 0 bases, there was a span of 15 bases. CDR1 and CDR2 (germline): SGHRS, YFSETQ.

In nucleotides, the CDR3 is TGTGCCAGCAGTGACAGGGGATTCAGCTCCTACGAGCAGTACTTC. Its protein product is CASSDRGFSSYEQYF. The J gene is TRBJ2-7, the V gene TRBV2; TRBD1 might be the D (6 bases). Germline values: CDR1 SNHLY, CDR2 FYNNEI. The V end lost 3 bases, the J end lost 0 bases, and 12 bases lay between the germline ends. This CDR3 comprises 15 residues.